Listed below are T cell receptor beta chains from one sample, sequenced in a study of CXCR3-negative and CXCR3-positive naive CD8 T cells. TCRdb reanalyzed the 5' RACE reads, giving one entry per CDR3 protein sequence and no DNA. The listing records around 88,000 distinct CDR3 sequences. Source material: naive CXCR3+ CD8+ T cells from blood. The receptor source for this set is a human donor in good health. Some clones in this sample may be carry-over from other donors' samples. CDR3s include the opening cysteine and the closing phenylalanine or tryptophan.

J gene,V gene,CDR3 protein
TRBJ2-1,TRBV15,CATSIASAEQFF
TRBJ2-7,TRBV6-6,CASSYSVEIYEQYF
TRBJ2-3,TRBV13,CASSLDRVGREDTQYF
TRBJ1-1,TRBV6-2/TRBV6-3,CASSPDVQGAGREAFF
TRBJ2-1,TRBV29-1,CSVDGTTYNELFF
TRBJ2-7,TRBV20-1,CSARDMTPPSGVFYEQYF
TRBJ1-6,TRBV7-3,CASSSRVDSPLHF
TRBJ2-1,TRBV9,CASSPPTGRSYNEQFF
TRBJ1-1,TRBV2,CASSGLSSEAFF
TRBJ1-2,TRBV7-2,CASSPLSSRSYGYTF
TRBJ2-1,TRBV13,CASSLDTSNEQFF
TRBJ2-7,TRBV11-2,CASSLDRAGTTSGVSYEQYF
TRBJ1-4,TRBV6-5,CASSYYGPNEKLFF
TRBJ2-3,TRBV9,CASSGRRGADTQYF
TRBJ2-3,TRBV29-1,CSVELAGGNTDTQYF
TRBJ2-1,TRBV7-3,CASSLWGDEQFF
TRBJ2-3,TRBV6-5,CASTEGALSDTQYF
TRBJ2-7,TRBV14,CASSQNPYSGSSYEQYF
TRBJ2-1,TRBV6-5,CASSFPGGGLNEQFF
TRBJ2-7,TRBV7-2,CASSQIAGGGYEQYF
TRBJ2-5,TRBV18,CASSRRDYQETQYF
TRBJ2-3,TRBV7-3,CASSLWSSGDTQYF
TRBJ2-1,TRBV7-9,CASSPNTKPGYNEQFF
TRBJ2-3,TRBV4-3,CASSQDWKLPDTQYF
TRBJ2-7,TRBV14,CASSQAQGAVYEQYF
TRBJ1-4,TRBV29-1,CSVFLGEEKLFF
TRBJ1-2,TRBV7-9,CASSLLTPPRGNYGYTF
TRBJ1-3,TRBV6-2/TRBV6-3,CASWTRVGNTIYF
TRBJ2-1,TRBV7-2,CASSITGNNEQFF
TRBJ1-1,TRBV28,CASSFPRGPITEAFF
TRBJ1-1,TRBV27,CAGSPGVNTEAFF
TRBJ1-4,TRBV19,CASSIGPGADEKLFF
TRBJ2-1,TRBV7-9,CASSSTGTGNYNKQFF
TRBJ2-3,TRBV15,CATSRGGDADTQYF
TRBJ2-2,TRBV7-8,CASSPTVGWDTGELFF
TRBJ2-1,TRBV7-2,CASSLDGGAGLYNEQFF
TRBJ2-1,TRBV6-2/TRBV6-3,CASSLLGGPYNEQFF
TRBJ2-5,TRBV2,CASGNREETQYF
TRBJ1-2,TRBV29-1,CSVQGWVNGYTF
TRBJ2-3,TRBV4-1,CASSQDGVPGQGTDTQYF
TRBJ2-1,TRBV7-6,CASSLAPGQGSEQFF
TRBJ2-7,TRBV12-5,CASGGQYEQYF
TRBJ2-7,TRBV20-1,CSAPGSIRYEQYF
TRBJ2-1,TRBV20-1,CSAREADVYNEQFF
TRBJ2-7,TRBV7-2,CASSLAQASYEQYF
TRBJ2-1,TRBV7-6,CASSLLGQSFNEQFF
TRBJ2-3,TRBV10-2,CASRQGWTDTQYF
TRBJ2-1,TRBV10-2,CASSESGWGGLNEQFF
TRBJ2-1,TRBV13,CASSLLSVGGEQFF
TRBJ2-7,TRBV7-2,CASSLYGLAGGLYEQYF
TRBJ2-2,TRBV19,CASSIDPLAGGLETGELFF
TRBJ2-3,TRBV29-1,CSVEGQEGTDTQYF
TRBJ2-7,TRBV5-1,CASSLGLAGASGEQYF
TRBJ2-7,TRBV11-2,CASSSQTGVYEQYF
TRBJ2-7,TRBV6-2/TRBV6-3,CASSYGPTGSSYEQYF
TRBJ2-2,TRBV6-5,CASMSVPYTGELFF
TRBJ2-4,TRBV11-3,CASSPLENSAKNIQYF
TRBJ1-2,TRBV29-1,CSVEWPGQGWNYGYTF